This T cell receptor beta chain was obtained from a study of blood T cell repertoires in COVID-19. Authors' analysis steps: Using reference gene primer amplification, nucleated cell counts were estimated. The protocol was immunoSEQ multiplex PCR, while the TCRdb copy is restricted to in-frame clones and leaves out a portion. That table supplies the V and J calls and clone size; D and trimming were determined from the DNA. The sample carries just over 95,000 clones, 90% recorded once. CDR1 is GTSNPN and CDR2 is SVGIG in the germline V gene (reference sequence). The CDR3 extends over 14 amino acids. J was trimmed by 1 base and V by 4 bases; bases with no gene match: 5.

This sequence was found in a man aged 55 to 70 with acute or convalescent COVID-19. The chain couples TRBV30 to TRBJ1-2; TRBD1 aligns across 8 bases. The sequenced sample was peripheral blood. In DNA, the CDR3 is TGTGCCTGGATAGCAGGGGGCATTAACTATGGCTACACCTTC. This codes for CAWIAGGINYGYTF.